Listed here are 31 T cell receptor beta chains from one sample, sequenced in a study of radiation and T cells in renal cell carcinoma. Regarding time point: blood 2 weeks post-SBRT. Treatment denoted: 15 Gy SBRT to primary tumor, nephrectomy 4 weeks later. Sequenced by immunoSEQ multiplex PCR; TCRdb stores in-frame clones only, minus some. The sample includes about 130,000 clones, 88% of them seen just once. This sample comprised blood, obtained from a patient whose treatment included radiotherapy and nephrectomy. The receptors were sampled from a woman in her 70s with renal cell carcinoma.

This chain connects TRBV5-1 to TRBJ2-1; the D gene is possibly TRBD1 (7 bases). Looked up from germline, CDR1 is SGHRS and CDR2 is YFSETQ. CDR3 length: 16 amino acids. Trimming took off 0 bases at V and 7 bases at J, with 17 bases between the two ends. The CDR3 protein is CASSLAGGGAGNEQFF. CDR3 nucleotide sequence: TGCGCCAGCAGCTTGGCCGGAGGGGGCGCGGGGAATGAGCAGTTCTTC.

This chain links TRBV28 with TRBJ1-1; 7 bases are shared with TRBD1. With V trimmed by 5 bases and J by 5 bases, 8 bases remained unmatched. CDR3 length equals 14 residues. Germline CDR1 reads MDHEN; CDR2 reads SYDVKM. The CDR3 here is CASSPSQGWTEAFF. CDR3 coding DNA: TGTGCCAGCAGTCCTTCACAGGGGTGGACTGAAGCTTTCTTT.

V gene TRBV4-3 combines with J gene TRBJ2-2, with no clear D. V lost 0 bases to trimming and J lost 9 bases, with 8 bases between them. CDR1 and CDR2 from the germline V gene are LGHNA and YSLEER. This CDR3 has 13 amino acids. CDR3 nucleotides: TGCGCCAGCAGCCAAGAGTTGCCGAGGGAGCTGTTTTTT. It encodes CASSQELPRELFF.

The chain couples TRBV19 to TRBJ1-2, with TRBD1 identical over 10 bases. J was trimmed by 0 bases and V by 5 bases; bases with no gene match: 12. The CDR3 is made up of 18 amino acids. CDR1 and CDR2 (germline): LNHDA, SQIVND (reference sequence). The CDR3: CASSHDRGLPLTNYGYTF. The CDR3 DNA reads as TGTGCCAGTAGTCATGACAGGGGGCTTCCCCTGACTAACTATGGCTACACCTTC.

This CDR3 is CATSRDPGGQPQHF. The CDR3 coding sequence is TGTGCCACCAGCAGAGATCCGGGCGGACAGCCCCAGCATTTT. The chain combines TRBV15 with TRBJ1-5; no definite D call. V lost 0 bases and J lost 7, with 10 bases in between. Germline-derived CDR1 and CDR2 are LNHNV and YYDKDF (reference sequence). This CDR3 is 14 amino acids long.

The CDR3 coding sequence is TGTGCCAGCACCCGGGACAGAGATTCACCCCTCCACTTT. Translating it yields CASTRDRDSPLHF. The chain has TRBV11-2 and TRBJ1-6; 7 positions match TRBD1. CDR1 is SGHAT, CDR2 FQNNGV, per germline. The CDR3 totals 13 residues. V was clipped by 7 bases and J by 8 bases; unmatched bases: 5.

A single count supports this clone. The chain employs TRBV5-6 and TRBJ1-2; D possibly corresponds to TRBD1 (6 bases). Germline V gene lookup returns CDR1 SGHDT and CDR2 YYEEEE. With 2 bases removed from V and 0 bases from J, the gap between germline ends came to 11 bases. CDR3 length equals 15 residues. The CDR3 region is CASSFGEGANYGYTF. The CDR3 DNA reads as TGTGCCAGCAGCTTTGGAGAGGGGGCTAACTATGGCTACACCTTC.

The CDR3 reads CASSIGVANYGYTF. Here the CDR3 DNA reads TGTGCCAGCAGCATAGGAGTAGCTAACTATGGCTACACCTTC. The chain recombines TRBV7-2 with TRBJ1-2; D unclear. Trimming removed 5 bases from V and 0 bases from J, with 10 bases in between. Germline V lookup: CDR1 SGHTA, CDR2 FQGNSA. This CDR3 is 14 amino acids long.

The chain uses TRBV2 and TRBJ1-6, with D possibly TRBD1 on 6 matching bases. The CDR3 sequence is 14 residues long. CDR1 SNHLY and CDR2 FYNNEI come from the germline V gene. The ends were cut back, 3 bases at V and 7 bases at J, with 10 bases in the middle. The CDR3 reads CASSDRGTNSPLHF. For the CDR3, the DNA is TGTGCCAGCAGTGACAGGGGTACAAATTCACCCCTCCACTTT. Full variable domain (rest looked up from reference TRBV2 and TRBJ1-6): EPEVTQTPSHQVTQMGQEVILRCVPISNHLYFYWYRQILGQKVEFLVSFYNNEISEKSEIFDDQFSVERPDGSNFTLKIRSTKLEDSAMYFCASSDRGTNSPLHFGNGTRLTVT.

This chain uses TRBV27 with TRBJ2-7, with D possibly matching TRBD2 (7 bases). Per germline, CDR1 MNHEY and CDR2 SMNVEV (reference sequence). The CDR3 runs 20 residues. V was pared by 5 bases and J by 2 bases, with 31 bases between. The chain's CDR3 is CASSLPPQGGVAGRTYEQYF. In nucleotides, the CDR3 is TGTGCCAGCAGTCTCCCTCCACAGGGAGGGGTAGCCGGAAGGACCTACGAGCAGTACTTC.

V is TRBV29-1 and J is TRBJ1-2; D uncertain. V lost 4 bases and J 2 bases, leaving 11 bases between the germline ends. Germline assignment: CDR1 SQVTM and CDR2 ANQGSEA. The CDR3 length is 13 residues. CDR3 coding DNA: TGCAGCGTTGCTACCTCCGCCAACTATGGCTACACCTTC. This translates into CSVATSANYGYTF. The full variable domain, its missing parts supplied by reference TRBV29-1 and TRBJ1-2, is SAVISQKPSRDICQRGTSLTIQCQVDSQVTMMFWYRQQPGQSLTLIATANQGSEATYESGFVIDKFPISRPNLTFSTLTVSNMSPEDSSIYLCSVATSANYGYTFGSGTRLTVV.

This chain links TRBV7-2 with TRBJ2-7; D not certain. The CDR3 sequence is 13 residues long. In germline, CDR1 is SGHTA, CDR2 FQGNSA. The V gene lost 5 bases and the J gene lost 2 bases, with 10 bases spanning the gap. CDR3 in amino acids: CASSLQPTYEQYF. The CDR3 nucleotides are TGTGCCAGCAGCCTCCAGCCTACCTACGAGCAGTACTTC.

V and J are TRBV27 and TRBJ1-1, with a tentative D call TRBD1 (5 bases). The CDR3 has 14 residues. Germline CDR1 and CDR2: MNHEY and SMNVEV (reference sequence). Trimming took 4 bases from V and 0 from J, leaving 9 bases between them. The CDR3 DNA reads as TGTGCCAGCAGTTCGGACACTTTGAACACTGAAGCTTTCTTT. Its protein product is CASSSDTLNTEAFF.

The chain carries TRBV30 and TRBJ1-2; D uncertain. Per the germline V gene, CDR1 is GTSNPN and CDR2 is SVGIG (reference sequence). The V end lost 2 bases, the J end lost 8 bases, and 15 bases lay between the germline ends. This CDR3 spans 13 amino acids. DNA for the CDR3: TGTGCCTGGAGTCCGGACGGCCCGAAGGGCTACACCTTC. It codes for CAWSPDGPKGYTF.

For the CDR3, the DNA is TGTGCCAGCAGTGTTTTTACCAGGGGTATAGCTTTCTTT. Encoded protein: CASSVFTRGIAFF. This chain links TRBV28 with TRBJ1-1; possible D gene TRBD1, 6 bases. This CDR3 is 13 amino acids long. Trimming stripped 5 bases from V and 10 bases from J, with 17 bases between. Germline CDR1 and CDR2: MDHEN and SYDVKM. The complete variable domain, with remaining parts taken from reference TRBV28 and TRBJ1-1, reads DVKVTQSSRYLVKRTGEKVFLECVQDMDHENMFWYRQDPGLGLRLIYFSYDVKMKEKGDIPEGYSVSREKKERFSLILESASTNQTSMYLCASSVFTRGIAFFGQGTRLTVV.

This chain joins TRBV30 and TRBJ1-2, with TRBD1 as a possible D gene (5 bases). The CDR3 totals 14 residues. Trimming stripped 0 bases from V and 5 bases from J, with 13 bases between. Germline CDR1 GTSNPN, CDR2 SVGIG (reference sequence). The CDR3 loop reads CAWSVNRSGYGYTF. The CDR3 nucleotides are TGTGCCTGGAGTGTGAACAGGTCAGGATATGGCTACACCTTC.

This sequence joins TRBV19 and TRBJ1-2, with a weak D call TRBD1 (6 bases). CDR3 length: 11 residues. The V gene's germline CDR1 is LNHDA and CDR2 SQIVND (reference sequence). With 7 bases removed from V and 8 bases from J, the gap between germline ends came to 11 bases. The DNA of the CDR3 is TGTGCCAGTAAATATGGGGGCGGCTACACCTTC. Protein: CASKYGGGYTF.

This chain uses TRBV7-9 with TRBJ2-1; D not resolved. The CDR3 runs to 11 residues. Trimming stripped 4 bases from V and 10 bases from J, with 8 bases between. Germline CDR1 reads SEHNR; CDR2 reads FQNEAQ (reference sequence). The CDR3 coding sequence is TGTGCCAGCAGCTCCTACGGAGAGCAGTTCTTC. Residues: CASSSYGEQFF.

This clone was seen only a few times. The genes are TRBV11-2 and TRBJ2-2; the D gene is possibly TRBD1 (6 bases). CDR1 is SGHAT and CDR2 is FQNNGV in the germline V gene. The CDR3 covers 17 residues. V lost 5 bases, J lost 1 base, and 17 bases lay in between. CDR3 sequence: CASSLRPGQLNTGELFF. In DNA, the CDR3 is TGTGCCAGCAGCCTACGTCCCGGACAGCTGAACACCGGGGAGCTGTTTTTT.

The chain employs TRBV11-1 and TRBJ2-1, with D maybe TRBD2 (6 bases). Germline V CDR1 and CDR2: SGHAT, FQDESV (reference sequence). The CDR3 is made up of 15 amino acids. The V end was cut by 5 bases, the J end by 7 bases, with 18 bases between. Here the CDR3 DNA reads TGTGCCAGCAGCACATTCCCGGGACTCCAGAATGAGCAGTTCTTC. It specifies CASSTFPGLQNEQFF.

This clone was seen a few times. The chain combines TRBV21-1 with TRBJ2-7. TRBV21-1 is shown as a pseudogene. The length of the CDR3 is 12 residues. This CDR3 reads CASSTGYYEQYF. The CDR3 region has the DNA TGTGCCAGCAGCACTGGTTACTACGAGCAGTACTTC.

This clone was counted between two and nine times. The CDR3: CASSSTTSEQYF. The CDR3 DNA sequence: TGTGCCAGCAGCTCAACCACTTCCGAGCAGTACTTC. This chain joins TRBV28 and TRBJ2-7; D not certain. With 6 bases removed from V and 6 bases from J, the gap between germline ends came to 12 bases. The CDR3 sequence is 12 residues long. CDR1 MDHEN and CDR2 SYDVKM come from the germline V gene.

The V call is TRBV6-6, the J call TRBJ1-4; D unclear. V was cut by 5 bases and J by 1 base, with 14 bases left in between. Germline V gene data show CDR1 as MNHNY and CDR2 as SVGAGI (reference sequence). This CDR3 is 16 amino acids long. In nucleotides, the CDR3 is TGTGCCAGCAGTCGCCGGGTGCCGGGAACTAATGAAAAACTGTTTTTT. Translating it yields CASSRRVPGTNEKLFF.

The chain has TRBV7-8 and TRBJ2-7; D is ambiguous. V lost 5 bases and J lost 2, with 13 bases in between. This CDR3 spans 14 amino acids. Germline CDR1 SGHVS, CDR2 FQNEAQ. For the CDR3, the DNA is TGTGCCAGCAGCCTGGGCGGTAAAACCTACGAGCAGTACTTC. Translating gives CASSLGGKTYEQYF. The full variable domain, rest sourced from reference TRBV7-8 and TRBJ2-7, is GAGVSQSPRYKVAKRGQDVALRCDPISGHVSLFWYQQALGQGPEFLTYFQNEAQLDKSGLPSDRFFAERPEGSVSTLKIQRTQQEDSAVYLCASSLGGKTYEQYFGPGTRLTVT.

The V gene is TRBV7-3, the J gene TRBJ2-7; 9 bases fit TRBD1. This CDR3 has 15 residues. V gave up 4 bases and J gave up 4 bases; unmatched junction bases: 8. CDR1 and CDR2 (germline): SGHTA, FQGTGA. The CDR3 spells CASSSLRDRVYEQYF. CDR3 coding DNA: TGTGCCAGCAGCTCACTACGGGACAGGGTATACGAGCAGTACTTC.

V and J are TRBV5-8 and TRBJ1-1; D call uncertain. CDR1 and CDR2 (germline): SGHTS, YDEGEE. This CDR3 has 14 residues. Trimming removed 4 bases at V and 4 bases at J, with 14 bases between. The CDR3 DNA follows: TGTGCCAGCAGCCCCCGGTGGCAGGCCACTGAAGCTTTCTTT. It yields the protein CASSPRWQATEAFF.

The genes are TRBV28 and TRBJ1-3; no clear D gene. Germline CDR1 and CDR2: MDHEN and SYDVKM. Trimming stripped 2 bases from V and 6 bases from J, with 17 bases between. CDR3 length: 16 residues. In DNA form, the CDR3 reads TGTGCCAGCAGTTTAATCGCCCGGCAGTATCCAAACACCATATATTTT. The encoded protein is CASSLIARQYPNTIYF.

The chain uses TRBV6-6 and TRBJ2-1; TRBD2 might be the D (5 bases). Trimming removed 2 bases from V and 9 bases from J, with 17 bases in between. CDR3 length: 15 residues. Germline CDR1 MNHNY, CDR2 SVGAGI (reference sequence). The chain's CDR3 is CASSYPERDGREQFF. DNA of the CDR3: TGTGCCAGCAGTTACCCGGAACGGGATGGGCGTGAGCAGTTCTTC.

The chain joins TRBV6-5 to TRBJ2-4; D uncertain. CDR1 MNHEY and CDR2 SVGAGI come from the germline V gene. The CDR3 covers 15 residues. V lost 0 bases to trimming and J lost 0 bases, with 6 bases between them. CDR3 in DNA: TGTGCCAGCAGTTACTCAGGAGCAGCCAAAAACATTCAGTACTTC. Encoded protein: CASSYSGAAKNIQYF.

This chain links TRBV6-6 with TRBJ2-5; 11 positions agree with TRBD2. The CDR3 runs to 14 residues. Germline V gives CDR1 MNHNY, CDR2 SVGAGI (reference sequence). The J segment lost 6 bases and the V segment lost 6 bases, leaving 6 bases of the junction unmatched. CDR3 DNA: TGTGCCAGCAGCTCTAGCGGGGGGACGAAGACCCAGTACTTC. This encodes CASSSSGGTKTQYF.

The chain employs TRBV5-4 and TRBJ2-2; D remains ambiguous. Germline V lookup: CDR1 SGHNT, CDR2 YYREEE (reference sequence). The CDR3 loop spans 16 amino acids. V was trimmed by 4 bases and J by 0 bases, leaving 13 bases between them. CDR3 bases: TGTGCCAGCAGCCCTCAATTGGGGACGAACACCGGGGAGCTGTTTTTT. As protein: CASSPQLGTNTGELFF.